Listed below are T cell receptor beta chains from one sample, sequenced in a study of blood T cell repertoires in COVID-19. Produced via immunoSEQ multiplex PCR; TCRdb's table is partial and in-frame only. The sample has roughly 250,000 clones, approximately 81% seen once; the top ten hold around 1%. Specimen: peripheral blood. Every receptor here comes from a man aged 35-49 years with acute or convalescent COVID-19. The CDR3 runs from the conserved cysteine through the conserved F or W. D genes are given only for firm matches.

>-|TRBV11-2
CASSLDGGREGEQYF
>-|TRBV7-2
CASSPRVDTEAFF
>TRBD1|TRBV3-1/TRBV3-2
CASSQADRGGNTIYF
>TRBD1|TRBV7-3
CASSFPTGTAFNEKLFF
>-|TRBV6-5
CASSKGNTIYF
>TRBD2|TRBV7-3
CASSRLGLATEQFF
>TRBD1|TRBV28
CASSTGTAWLGDEQYF
>TRBD2|TRBV5-1
CASSFSGGGDTQYF
>TRBD2|TRBV6-5
CASRRLAGNTGELFF
>TRBD2|TRBV7-9
CASSFSGESTDTQYF
>-|TRBV11-3
CASSLDGGTGELFF
>TRBD2|TRBV6-2/TRBV6-3
CASSYDPRGGADTQYF
>-|TRBV30
CAWTVGRGFTEAFF
>-|TRBV21-1
CASSYRPSSYNSPLHF
>-|TRBV9
CASSRTGTSFAEAFF
>-|TRBV28
CASSLPGTYNEQFF
>-|TRBV19
CATKPQGLGNTIYF
>-|TRBV4-2
CASSREQGAGTEAFF
>TRBD1|TRBV11-2
CASSGGTGENTEAFF
>-|TRBV28
CASSTTTAYGYTF
>-|TRBV28
CASSFNTGWTEAFF
>-|TRBV27
CASSPPNRDTGELFF
>-|TRBV6-5
CASSYSGGAKGGYTF
>-|TRBV4-3
CASSPVAVSVTNEKLFF
>TRBD1|TRBV18
CASSPVTGGPGNTIYF
>-|TRBV5-1
CASTTTSLFETQYF
>-|TRBV6-1
CASSEGGGYDTEAFF
>-|TRBV28
CASSFPTPYEQYF
>TRBD1|TRBV19
CASSPLQRGRGDYGYTF
>-|TRBV5-6
CASSLGQKNSPLHF
>TRBD1|TRBV6-5
CASNNGQASNEQYF
>-|TRBV20-1
CSATGTEAFF
>TRBD2|TRBV7-9
CASSPARAGLAGTYNEQFF
>-|TRBV7-2
CASSLRQRNTEAFF
>TRBD1|TRBV2
CASRQGANEKLFF
>-|TRBV2
CASSEVSQFF
>TRBD2|TRBV13
CASSLDVTSGAEEQFF